The clone carrying this TCR beta chain occurred a few times. Its antigen remains unidentified. These data come from a study of CD4+ T cells in melanoma. Germline V gene sequence: CDR1 SGDLS, CDR2 YYNGEE. V was cut by 3 bases and J by 3 bases, with 13 bases left in between. The CDR3 contains 14 residues. TCRdb keeps only in-frame clones here, not all; method: immunoSEQ multiplex PCR. Among about 10,000 clones listed, around two thirds were seen once. General study points: CD8+ T cell, macrophage and B cell function reportedly correlated with neoantigen-specific CD4+ T cells. Diverse differentiation states were reported for melanoma neoantigen-specific CD4+ T cells.

This chain links TRBV9 with TRBJ2-7; TRBD2 might be the D (5 bases). The clonotype comes from a human donor with melanoma. Material for sequencing was cells from a culture (not recorded whether cultured in vitro). CDR3 loop: CASSEDLVSYEQYF. The CDR3 DNA sequence: TGTGCCAGCAGCGAGGACTTGGTTAGCTACGAGCAGTACTTC.